This T cell receptor beta chain emerged from a study of regulatory T cells in long-lasting Graves disease. Overall study results and limits: TCR diversity was lower in persistent Graves' patients than in newly diagnosed ones.

The sample holds a few counts of this clonotype. Its cognate antigen is unknown. iRepertoire HTBI primers and Arm-PCR of CDR3 regions built TCR beta libraries. TCRdb re-analysed the multiplex PCR reads in MiXCR, keeping a single row per CDR3 protein. The profile shows 400,000 to 500,000 distinct CDR3 sequences, around 20% of them singletons. Noted time point: persistent/refractory GD, antithyroid drugs over 5 years with positive TRAb. The TCR library was made from RNA that had been extracted from PBMCs in TRIzol. The TCR sequence derives from a female donor with Graves disease. The sample was peripheral blood mononuclear cells (PBMCs), taken when the disease was refractory, from a patient treated with antithyroid drugs.

The CDR3 sequence: CASSSLEDRGLSDTGELFF. CDR3 bases: TGTGCCAGCAGCTCCTTGGAGGACAGGGGGCTAAGTGACACCGGGGAGCTGTTTTTT. The chain uses TRBV12-3 or TRBV12-4 and TRBJ2-2; 11 bases agree with TRBD1. The V and J ends lost 6 bases and 3 bases, in that order; junction bases with no gene match: 15. This CDR3 is 19 amino acids long.